The TCR beta chain under discussion was sequenced for a study of STAT5B mutations in CD4+ large granular lymphocyte leukemia. TCRdb's table, derived via immunoSEQ multiplex PCR, lists solely in-frame clones and lacks some. The sample lists about 40,000 clones; roughly 76% were seen once. Trimming shortened V by 6 bases and J by 0 bases, and 6 bases separated the two germline ends. The CDR3 covers 12 residues. Germline lookup yields CDR1 MGHDK and CDR2 SYGVNS. This clone came up a few times. Antigen specificity is unknown. Findings and caveats of the study: Without putative leukemic clones, patient CD4-sorted repertoires remained more clonal than healthy CD4+ repertoires.

V is TRBV25-1 and J is TRBJ2-7; D is unresolved. This TCR derives from a human donor in good health. Material: CD4+ T cells from blood buffy coats. In DNA form, the CDR3 reads TGTGCCAGCAGGGCAGACTCCTACGAGCAGTACTTC. It translates to CASRADSYEQYF.